The 30 T cell receptor beta chains below were found in one sample sequenced in a study of cytomegalovirus exposure and HLA in healthy donors. The PCR had 60 Vbeta and 13 Jbeta primers. TCRdb's table, derived via immunoSEQ multiplex PCR, lists solely in-frame clones and lacks some. This table has some 180,000 clones, about 80% appearing once. Sequences were obtained from PBMCs. These receptor sequences come from a woman aged 25-40 years in good health and CMV-seronegative.

J is TRBJ2-7 and V is TRBV5-1; D perhaps matches TRBD1 (6 bases). Trimming took off 4 bases at V and 6 bases at J, with 17 bases between the two ends. This CDR3 is 14 amino acids long. Germline loops: CDR1 SGHRS, CDR2 YFSETQ. The CDR3 region is CASSLWAGASEQYF. Written as DNA, the CDR3 is TGCGCCAGCAGCCTTTGGGCAGGGGCATCCGAGCAGTACTTC.

This chain links TRBV6-1 with TRBJ1-1; D is uncertain. The germline V and J ends were trimmed by 1 base and 4 bases, with 19 bases remaining between them. This CDR3 is 17 amino acids long. From germline, CDR1 is MNHNS and CDR2 SASEGT. The CDR3 reads CASSEVLVGLLGTEAFF. CDR3 nucleotides: TGTGCCAGCAGTGAAGTCCTTGTTGGGCTCCTTGGCACTGAAGCTTTCTTT.

Note on this clone: The junction does not match germline at one end; this may be a read error. The chain uses TRBV29-1 and TRBJ2-5; 13 bases are a match to TRBD2. Germline values: CDR1 SQVTM, CDR2 ANQGSEA. The CDR3 is 16 amino acids. CDR3 DNA sequence: TGCAGTGCCGGGGGCGGAGGCAGGACTAGCGGGAGCTTGTGGCACTTC. It is translated as CSAGGGGRTSGSLWHF. The full variable domain, in which reference TRBV29-1 and TRBJ2-5 provide the parts outside the CDR3, is SAVISQKPSRDICQRGTSLTIQCQVDSQVTMMFWYRQQPGQSLTLIATANQGSEATYESGFVIDKFPISRPNLTFSTLTVSNMSPEDSSIYLCSAGGGGRTSGSLWHFGPGTRLLVL.

V and J are TRBV2 and TRBJ2-7; D gene ambiguous. Germline V gene data show CDR1 as SNHLY and CDR2 as FYNNEI. The CDR3 covers 12 residues. V lost 0 bases and J 12 bases, leaving 12 bases between the germline ends. The CDR3 here is CASSEARPPGYF. DNA for the CDR3: TGTGCCAGCAGTGAAGCGCGTCCCCCGGGGTACTTC. The whole variable domain, filled in from reference TRBV2 and TRBJ2-7, reads EPEVTQTPSHQVTQMGQEVILRCVPISNHLYFYWYRQILGQKVEFLVSFYNNEISEKSEIFDDQFSVERPDGSNFTLKIRSTKLEDSAMYFCASSEARPPGYFGPGTRLTVT.

The J gene is TRBJ1-4, the V gene TRBV27; possibly TRBD1 for D (5 bases). Deletions cut 0 bases from V and 6 bases from J, with 11 bases between. This CDR3 comprises 15 residues. From germline, CDR1 is MNHEY and CDR2 SMNVEV (reference sequence). CDR3 sequence (DNA): TGTGCCAGCAGTTTATCAAGGGGCGGCTATGAAAAACTGTTTTTT. This codes for CASSLSRGGYEKLFF.

The rearrangement uses TRBV7-9 and TRBJ2-1; TRBD2 agrees at 7 bases. The CDR3 contains 13 residues. Trimming at V came to 1 base and at J to 7 bases, leaving 1 base not matched to a gene. The germline gives CDR1 SEHNR, CDR2 FQNEAQ (reference sequence). The CDR3 loop reads CASSLVGGNEQFF. CDR3 nucleotides: TGTGCCAGCAGCTTAGTGGGGGGGAATGAGCAGTTCTTC.

The rearrangement uses TRBV4-2 and TRBJ2-7; 8 bases agree with TRBD2. V lost 1 base, J lost 2 bases, and 7 bases stayed unmatched. This CDR3 is built from 16 residues. Germline values: CDR1 LGHNA, CDR2 YNFKEQ. Written as DNA, the CDR3 is TGTGCCAGCAGCCAAGTCCGCGGGGGGACTACCTACGAGCAGTACTTC. This gives the protein CASSQVRGGTTYEQYF.

The J gene is TRBJ2-1, the V gene TRBV6-1; no firm D call. The CDR3 runs 14 residues. Germline V gene data show CDR1 as MNHNS and CDR2 as SASEGT. Trimming removed 6 bases from V and 4 bases from J, with 13 bases in between. Here the CDR3 DNA reads TGTGCCAGCAGGCCCCCTGACTGGTACAATGAGCAGTTCTTC. Translated: CASRPPDWYNEQFF.

The J gene is TRBJ2-7, the V gene TRBV9; D is undetermined. The CDR3 runs to 14 residues. Germline CDR1 SGDLS, CDR2 YYNGEE. V lost 3 bases, J lost 5 bases, and 15 bases lay in between. Here the CDR3 reads CASSGALLANEQYF. In nucleotides, the CDR3 is TGTGCCAGCAGCGGGGCCTTATTGGCGAACGAGCAGTACTTC.

This clone was recorded only once. The V call is TRBV5-1, the J call TRBJ1-2, with TRBD1 matching over 11 bases. Germline loops: CDR1 SGHRS, CDR2 YFSETQ. V was pared by 0 bases and J by 7 bases, with 8 bases of the junction left unmatched. This CDR3 region has 16 residues. The CDR3 here is CASSLAGGQGARGYTF. Written as DNA, the CDR3 is TGCGCCAGCAGCTTGGCGGGAGGACAGGGGGCGCGTGGCTACACCTTC.

The chain combines TRBV9 with TRBJ1-2; D not certain. Germline lookup yields CDR1 SGDLS and CDR2 YYNGEE. The CDR3 is 15 amino acids. Trimming shortened V by 0 bases and J by 2 bases, and 11 bases separated the two germline ends. CDR3 loop: CASSVGRELNYGYTF. For the CDR3, the DNA is TGTGCCAGCAGCGTAGGGAGGGAATTGAACTATGGCTACACCTTC.

The table lists this clone with a few counts. A junction boundary mismatches the germline segment, possibly from a read error. The rearrangement joins TRBV7-7 to TRBJ1-2; 12 nucleotides align to TRBD1. This CDR3 contains 17 residues. CDR1 and CDR2 from the germline V gene are SSHAT and FNYEAQ (reference sequence). CDR3 sequence: CASSRDRGLRLNYGYTF. CDR3 DNA sequence: TGTGCTAGCAGCCGGGACAGGGGGCTTCGGCTTAACTATGGCTACACCTTC.

CDR3 in DNA: TGCAGCGTGGTCCCGGGACAGACGTCGTTCTATGGCTACACCTTC. Protein product: CSVVPGQTSFYGYTF. The chain links TRBV29-1 to TRBJ1-2, with 7 nucleotides matching TRBD1. This CDR3 is built from 15 residues. The V segment lost 6 bases and the J segment 4 bases; nucleotides outside the gene matches: 14. In germline, CDR1 is SQVTM, CDR2 ANQGSEA.

This clone showed up just once. The chain has TRBV5-4 and TRBJ1-1; TRBD1 agrees at 7 bases. This CDR3 is 15 amino acids long. Germline values: CDR1 SGHNT, CDR2 YYREEE (reference sequence). V dropped 5 bases and J dropped 1; count of bases not matched to a gene: 8. CDR3 amino acids: CASRSGTAANTEAFF. The CDR3 nucleotides read TGTGCCAGCAGAAGTGGGACAGCCGCGAACACTGAAGCTTTCTTT. The variable domain in full, with the rest retrieved from reference TRBV5-4 and TRBJ1-1, is ETGVTQSPTHLIKTRGQQVTLRCSSQSGHNTVSWYQQALGQGPQFIFQYYREEENGRGNFPPRFSGLQFPNYSSELNVNALELDDSALYLCASRSGTAANTEAFFGQGTRLTVV.

Concerning this clone: Other DNA sequences of this sample code for an identical CDR3. V gene TRBV6-6 combines with J gene TRBJ2-3; D may be TRBD2 (7 bases). Germline CDR1 reads MNHNY; CDR2 reads SVGAGI (reference sequence). The CDR3 has 15 amino acids. The ends were cut back, 0 bases at V and 6 bases at J, with 13 bases in the middle. The CDR3 DNA reads as TGTGCCAGCAGTTACTCTAGGGGGGGCGCCGATACGCAGTATTTT. This translates into CASSYSRGGADTQYF.

The chain joins TRBV5-1 to TRBJ2-7, with D perhaps matching TRBD2 (5 bases). CDR3 size: 15 residues. Trimming pared 0 bases from V and 3 bases from J, leaving 13 bases between. The germline V gene has CDR1 SGHRS and CDR2 YFSETQ. The CDR3 coding sequence is TGCGCCAGCAGCTTGGGAGGGCTCGGGTTCTACGAGCAGTACTTC. It is translated as CASSLGGLGFYEQYF.

The chain recombines TRBV9 with TRBJ1-6; 7 positions match TRBD1. The CDR3 extends over 15 amino acids. V lost 4 bases to trimming and J lost 8 bases; unmatched junction nucleotides: 9. Looked up from germline, CDR1 is SGDLS and CDR2 is YYNGEE. The CDR3 DNA is TGTGCCAGCAGCCCCCAAGGGGGCAGGGATTCACCCCTCCACTTT. Protein: CASSPQGGRDSPLHF.

The V call is TRBV6-5, the J call TRBJ2-1, with D perhaps TRBD2 (6 bases). Germline V gives CDR1 MNHEY, CDR2 SVGAGI. This CDR3 region has 15 residues. Trimming pared 0 bases from V and 6 bases from J, leaving 12 bases between. The CDR3 loop reads CASSYSTSRINEQFF. The CDR3 DNA is TGTGCCAGCAGTTACTCGACTAGTAGGATCAATGAGCAGTTCTTC.

The V call is TRBV10-1, the J call TRBJ2-1, with 14 bases aligning to TRBD2. With V trimmed by 6 bases and J by 2 bases, 6 bases remained unmatched. Germline lookup yields CDR1 WNHNN and CDR2 SYGVQD (reference sequence). This CDR3 spans 17 amino acids. As DNA, the CDR3 is TGCGCCAGCAGACCGGGACTAGCGGGGGTCACCTACAATGAGCAGTTCTTC. Protein: CASRPGLAGVTYNEQFF.

This clone was seen a handful of times. This chain joins TRBV5-1 and TRBJ2-5; 10 bases line up with TRBD2. The CDR3 has 15 amino acids. Germline lookup yields CDR1 SGHRS and CDR2 YFSETQ. Trimming at V came to 2 bases and at J to 1 base, leaving 2 bases not matched to a gene. Here the CDR3 reads CASSFTSGVQETQYF. The CDR3 DNA is TGCGCCAGCAGCTTCACTAGCGGGGTCCAAGAGACCCAGTACTTC.

Regarding this clone: Other nucleotide sequences from this sample produce the same CDR3. The chain links TRBV7-2 to TRBJ2-7; no clear D. Germline assignment: CDR1 SGHTA and CDR2 FQGNSA. CDR3 length: 12 amino acids. The V and J ends lost 5 bases and 0 bases respectively, with 5 bases between them. CDR3 sequence: CASSRSSYEQYF. CDR3 bases: TGTGCCAGCAGCCGTAGCTCCTACGAGCAGTACTTC.

The V gene is TRBV9, the J gene TRBJ1-2, with 12 bases identical to TRBD1. This CDR3 contains 15 residues. The V gene end was trimmed by 3 bases and the J gene end by 8 bases; junction bases not matched to a gene: 8. Per the germline V gene, CDR1 is SGDLS and CDR2 is YYNGEE. The CDR3 sequence: CASSAGTGGLEGYTF. The CDR3 DNA reads as TGTGCCAGCAGCGCCGGGACAGGGGGCCTGGAGGGCTACACCTTC.

This clone was found once. This chain joins TRBV30 and TRBJ2-7, with TRBD2 as a possible D gene (5 bases). Germline CDR1 GTSNPN, CDR2 SVGIG (reference sequence). This CDR3 region has 14 residues. Trimming shortened V by 4 bases and J by 7 bases, and 20 bases separated the two germline ends. CDR3 region: CAWNLGLLEGEQYF. CDR3 DNA sequence: TGTGCCTGGAACCTTGGGCTACTCGAGGGTGAGCAGTACTTC. Combining the CDR3 with reference TRBV30 and TRBJ2-7 gives the whole variable domain SQTIHQWPATLVQPVGSPLSLECTVEGTSNPNLYWYRQAAGRGLQLLFYSVGIGQISSEVPQNLSASRPQDRQFILSSKKLLLSDSGFYLCAWNLGLLEGEQYFGPGTRLTVT.

This sequence joins TRBV4-1 and TRBJ1-3; 7 bases are shared with TRBD1. The CDR3 loop spans 18 amino acids. J was trimmed by 11 bases and V by 2 bases; bases with no gene match: 21. The germline V gene encodes CDR1 MGHRA and CDR2 YSYEKL. This chain's CDR3 is CASSQPTTMRGTGVSIYF. CDR3 bases: TGCGCCAGCAGCCAACCCACCACCATGAGGGGAACAGGGGTCTCCATATATTTT.

This chain links TRBV6-1 with TRBJ2-7; 10 nucleotides line up with TRBD2. The trim removed 6 bases at V and 5 bases at J, leaving 4 bases unmatched. The germline V gene has CDR1 MNHNS and CDR2 SASEGT. This CDR3 region has 13 residues. The CDR3 here is CASRSGGVHEQYF. The CDR3 DNA follows: TGTGCCAGCAGAAGCGGGGGGGTCCACGAGCAGTACTTC.

About this clone itself: Its ends do not fully match the called genes, so a read error is possible. V is TRBV5-1 and J is TRBJ1-2, with TRBD1 matching 7 bases. Germline lookup yields CDR1 SGHRS and CDR2 YFSETQ. This CDR3 is 13 amino acids long. CDR3 sequence (DNA): TGCGCCAGCAGCGAGGAGGGGGCGCCTCATACGCACTTC. Protein sequence: CASSEEGAPHTHF.

CDR3 sequence: CASSGRRAGGHGYTF. The CDR3 region has the DNA TGTGCCAGCAGTGGACGTCGGGCAGGGGGCCATGGCTACACCTTC. The genes are TRBV6-1 and TRBJ1-2; 8 nucleotides line up with TRBD1. The CDR3 loop spans 15 amino acids. Germline V gene sequence: CDR1 MNHNS, CDR2 SASEGT. V shed 4 bases, J shed 6 bases, and the junction held 10 bases outside the gene matches.

The V call is TRBV6-5, the J call TRBJ1-1, with 9 nucleotides matching TRBD1. This CDR3 is 13 amino acids long. With V trimmed by 6 bases and J by 5 bases, 4 bases remained unmatched. From germline, CDR1 is MNHEY and CDR2 SVGAGI. CDR3 sequence (DNA): TGTGCCAGCAGATGGGACAGGGCTACTGAAGCTTTCTTT. Translation gives CASRWDRATEAFF.

The chain couples TRBV5-6 to TRBJ2-2, with 7 bases aligning to TRBD2. V lost 2 bases, J lost 2 bases, and 15 bases stayed unmatched. Germline assignment: CDR1 SGHDT and CDR2 YYEEEE. This CDR3 contains 19 residues. In DNA form, the CDR3 reads TGTGCCAGCAGCTTCTTTTGGTGGTTCGGGGGGAAAAACACCGGGGAGCTGTTTTTT. Protein product: CASSFFWWFGGKNTGELFF.

The genes are TRBV27 and TRBJ1-6; TRBD1 is a possible D gene (5 bases). Germline V CDR1 and CDR2: MNHEY, SMNVEV (reference sequence). This CDR3 comprises 17 residues. V was trimmed by 3 bases and J by 7 bases, leaving 19 bases between them. The CDR3 loop reads CASSFLAGSSKNSPLHF. Written as DNA, the CDR3 is TGTGCCAGCAGTTTCCTTGCAGGGTCGAGTAAGAATTCACCCCTCCACTTT.